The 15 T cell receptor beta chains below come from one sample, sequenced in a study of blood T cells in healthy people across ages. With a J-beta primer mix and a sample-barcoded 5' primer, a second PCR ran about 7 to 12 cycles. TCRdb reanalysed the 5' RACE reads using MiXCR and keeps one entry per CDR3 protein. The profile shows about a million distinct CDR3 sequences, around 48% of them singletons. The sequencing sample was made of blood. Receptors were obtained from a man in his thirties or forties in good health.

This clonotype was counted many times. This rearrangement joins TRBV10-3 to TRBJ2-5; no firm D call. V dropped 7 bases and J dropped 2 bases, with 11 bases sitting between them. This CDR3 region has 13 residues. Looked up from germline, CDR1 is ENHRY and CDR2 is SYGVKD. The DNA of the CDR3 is TGTGCCATCAAGGTGGACGATCAAGAGACCCAGTACTTC. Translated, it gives CAIKVDDQETQYF.

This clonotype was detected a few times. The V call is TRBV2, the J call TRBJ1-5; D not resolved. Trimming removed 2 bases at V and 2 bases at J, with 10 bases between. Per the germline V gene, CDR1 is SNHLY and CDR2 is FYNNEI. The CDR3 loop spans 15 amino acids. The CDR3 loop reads CASSEQTYGNQPQHF. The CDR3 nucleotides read TGTGCCAGCAGTGAACAAACCTACGGCAATCAGCCCCAGCATTTT.

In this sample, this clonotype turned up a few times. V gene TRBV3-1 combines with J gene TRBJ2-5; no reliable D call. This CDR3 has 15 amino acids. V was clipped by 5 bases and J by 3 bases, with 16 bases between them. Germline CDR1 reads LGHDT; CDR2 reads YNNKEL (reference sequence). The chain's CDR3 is CASSSRVTREETQYF. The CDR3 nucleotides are TGTGCCAGCAGCTCTCGGGTTACCCGGGAAGAGACCCAGTACTTC.

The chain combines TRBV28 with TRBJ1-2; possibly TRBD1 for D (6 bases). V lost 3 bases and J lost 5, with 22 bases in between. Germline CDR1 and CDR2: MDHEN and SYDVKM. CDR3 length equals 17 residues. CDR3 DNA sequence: TGTGCCAGCAGTTTGGGTACAGGGACCCTCGCCCGTTATGGCTACACCTTC. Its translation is CASSLGTGTLARYGYTF.

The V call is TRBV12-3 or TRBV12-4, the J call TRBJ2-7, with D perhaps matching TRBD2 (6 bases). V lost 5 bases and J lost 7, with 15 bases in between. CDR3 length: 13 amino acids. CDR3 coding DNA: TGTGCCAGCAGTGCTTCAGGGAGGCGGGAGCAGTACTTC. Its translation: CASSASGRREQYF.

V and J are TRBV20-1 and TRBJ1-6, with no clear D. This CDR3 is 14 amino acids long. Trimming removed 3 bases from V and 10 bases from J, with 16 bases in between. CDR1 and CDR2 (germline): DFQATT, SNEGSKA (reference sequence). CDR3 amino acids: CSASHQREFSPLHF. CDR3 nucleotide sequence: TGCAGTGCTAGTCACCAGCGGGAGTTCTCACCCCTCCACTTT.

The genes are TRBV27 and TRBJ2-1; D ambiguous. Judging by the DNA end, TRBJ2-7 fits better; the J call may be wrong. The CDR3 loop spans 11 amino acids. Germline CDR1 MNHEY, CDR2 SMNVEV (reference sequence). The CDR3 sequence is CASGSVNEQYF. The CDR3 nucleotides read TGTGCCAGCGGCAGTGTCAACGAGCAGTACTTC.

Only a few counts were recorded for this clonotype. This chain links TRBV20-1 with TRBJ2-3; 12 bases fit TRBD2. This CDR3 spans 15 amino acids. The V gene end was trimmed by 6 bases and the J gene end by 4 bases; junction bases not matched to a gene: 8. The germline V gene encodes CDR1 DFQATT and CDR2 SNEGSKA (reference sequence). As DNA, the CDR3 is TGCAGTGCCGACCCCTCTAGCGGGGGGGCAGATACGCAGTATTTT. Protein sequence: CSADPSSGGADTQYF.

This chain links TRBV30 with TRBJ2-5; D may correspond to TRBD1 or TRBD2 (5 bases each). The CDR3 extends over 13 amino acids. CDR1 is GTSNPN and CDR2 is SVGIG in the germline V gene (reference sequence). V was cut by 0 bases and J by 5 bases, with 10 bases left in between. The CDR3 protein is CAWSVRERETQYF. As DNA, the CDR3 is TGTGCCTGGAGTGTCAGGGAGCGTGAGACCCAGTACTTC. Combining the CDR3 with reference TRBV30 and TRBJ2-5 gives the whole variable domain SQTIHQWPATLVQPVGSPLSLECTVEGTSNPNLYWYRQAAGRGLQLLFYSVGIGQISSEVPQNLSASRPQDRQFILSSKKLLLSDSGFYLCAWSVRERETQYFGPGTRLLVL.

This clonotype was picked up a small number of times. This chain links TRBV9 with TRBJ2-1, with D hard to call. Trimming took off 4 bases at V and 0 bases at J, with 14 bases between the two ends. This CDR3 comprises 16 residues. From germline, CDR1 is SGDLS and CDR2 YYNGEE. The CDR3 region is CASSPSHIGSYNEQFF. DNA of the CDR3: TGTGCCAGCAGCCCCTCCCATATTGGCTCCTACAATGAGCAGTTCTTC.

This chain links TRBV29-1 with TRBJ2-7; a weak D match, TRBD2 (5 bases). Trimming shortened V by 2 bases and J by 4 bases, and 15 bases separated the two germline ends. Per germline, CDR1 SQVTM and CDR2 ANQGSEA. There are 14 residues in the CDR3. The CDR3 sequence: CSVETLGREYEQYF. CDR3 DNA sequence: TGCAGCGTTGAAACCCTCGGACGGGAATACGAGCAGTACTTC.

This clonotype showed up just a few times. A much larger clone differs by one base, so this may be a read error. The DNA for the CDR3 is TGTGCCAGCAGCTTAGAACGTGGCGGAAGCCGGACCCAGTACTTC. Its translation is CASSLERGGSRTQYF. This chain connects TRBV11-2 to TRBJ2-5; no firm D call. There are 15 residues in the CDR3. The V end was cut by 0 bases, the J end by 7 bases, with 15 bases between. The germline V gene encodes CDR1 SGHAT and CDR2 FQNNGV.

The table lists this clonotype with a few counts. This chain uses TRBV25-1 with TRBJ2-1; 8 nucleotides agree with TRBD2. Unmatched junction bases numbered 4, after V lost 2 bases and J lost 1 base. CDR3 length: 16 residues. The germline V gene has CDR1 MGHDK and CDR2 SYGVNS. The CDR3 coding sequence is TGTGCCAGCAGTGAAGCGGAGCGGGGGTCCTACAATGAGCAGTTCTTC. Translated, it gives CASSEAERGSYNEQFF.

The CDR3 region is CASSLAPQGSSNEKLFF. The CDR3 coding sequence is TGTGCCAGCAGCTTAGCACCACAGGGGTCCTCTAATGAAAAACTGTTTTTT. The gene calls are TRBV7-8 and TRBJ1-4; 7 bases match TRBD1. With 0 bases clipped from V and 3 bases from J, the junction kept 7 bases outside the gene matches. The CDR3 consists of 17 residues. CDR1 is SGHVS and CDR2 is FQNEAQ in the germline V gene.

The CDR3 reads CASSHPGYNEQFF. CDR3 nucleotide sequence: TGTGCCAGCAGCCACCCGGGGTACAATGAGCAGTTCTTC. The chain has TRBV7-2 and TRBJ2-1; D perhaps matches TRBD2 (5 bases). CDR1 SGHTA and CDR2 FQGNSA come from the germline V gene. The CDR3 sequence is 13 residues long. Trimming cost V 5 bases and J 4 bases, with 9 bases left between them.